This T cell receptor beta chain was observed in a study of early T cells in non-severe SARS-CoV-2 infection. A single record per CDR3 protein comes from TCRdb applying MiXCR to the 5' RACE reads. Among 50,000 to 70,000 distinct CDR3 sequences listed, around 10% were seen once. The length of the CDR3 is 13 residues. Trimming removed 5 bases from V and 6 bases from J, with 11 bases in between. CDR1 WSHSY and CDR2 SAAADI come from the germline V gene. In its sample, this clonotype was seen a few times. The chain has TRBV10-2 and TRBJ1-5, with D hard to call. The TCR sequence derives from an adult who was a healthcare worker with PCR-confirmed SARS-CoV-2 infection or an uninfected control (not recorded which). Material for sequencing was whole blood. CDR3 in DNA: TGCGCCAGCAGTTCATCCTTGGGTCAGCCCCAGCATTTT. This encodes CASSSSLGQPQHF.